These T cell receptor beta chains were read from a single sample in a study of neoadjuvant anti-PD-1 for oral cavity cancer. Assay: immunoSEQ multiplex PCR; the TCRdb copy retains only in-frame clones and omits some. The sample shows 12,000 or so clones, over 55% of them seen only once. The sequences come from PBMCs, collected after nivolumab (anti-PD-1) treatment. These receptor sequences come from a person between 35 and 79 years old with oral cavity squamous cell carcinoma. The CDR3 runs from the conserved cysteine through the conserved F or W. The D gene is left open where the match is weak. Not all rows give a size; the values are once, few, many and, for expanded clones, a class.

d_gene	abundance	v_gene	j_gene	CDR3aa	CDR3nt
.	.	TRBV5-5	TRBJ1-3	CASSLSWDPGGNTIYF	TGTGCCAGCAGCTTGAGCTGGGACCCTGGCGGGAACACCATATATTTT
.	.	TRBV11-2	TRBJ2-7	CASSLKPAPRSSYEQYF	TGTGCCAGCAGCTTAAAGCCAGCGCCAAGGAGCTCCTACGAGCAGTACTTC
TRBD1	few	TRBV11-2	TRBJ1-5	CASSDGQGDQPQHF	TGTGCCAGCAGCGACGGACAGGGGGATCAGCCCCAGCATTTT
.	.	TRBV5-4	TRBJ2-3	CASSSGLTRRDTQYF	TGTGCCAGCAGTTCTGGGTTAACCCGCCGGGATACGCAGTATTTT
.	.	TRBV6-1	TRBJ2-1	CASSALRDYNEQFF	TGTGCCAGCAGTGCCCTCCGGGACTACAATGAGCAGTTCTTC
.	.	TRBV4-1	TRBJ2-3	CASSQDAGGTDTQYF	TGCGCCAGCAGCCAAGATGCCGGCGGCACAGATACGCAGTATTTT
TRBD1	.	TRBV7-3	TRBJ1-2	CASSPAGQDYGYTF	TGTGCCAGCAGCCCCGCGGGACAGGATTATGGCTACACCTTC
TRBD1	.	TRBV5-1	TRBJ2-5	CASLDRDEETQYF	TGCGCCAGCCTGGACAGGGACGAAGAGACCCAGTACTTC
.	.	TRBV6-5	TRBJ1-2	CASSYFAPMAGYTF	TGTGCCAGCAGTTATTTCGCCCCGATGGCGGGCTACACCTTC
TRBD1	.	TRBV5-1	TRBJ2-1	CASSRRSGTGNEQFF	TGCGCCAGCAGCCGCCGCTCCGGGACAGGGAATGAGCAGTTCTTC
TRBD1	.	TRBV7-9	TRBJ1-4	CASSFKQGFNEKLFF	TGTGCCAGCAGCTTCAAACAGGGGTTTAATGAAAAACTGTTTTTT
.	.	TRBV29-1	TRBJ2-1	CSVVASSYNEQFF	TGCAGCGTTGTAGCCAGCTCCTACAATGAGCAGTTCTTC
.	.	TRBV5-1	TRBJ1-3	CASSWGLGIFSGNTIYF	TGCGCCAGCAGCTGGGGCCTTGGGATCTTCTCTGGAAACACCATATATTTT
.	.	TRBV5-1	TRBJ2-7	CASSRDRRSYEQYF	TGCGCCAGCAGTAGGGACCGACGATCCTACGAGCAGTACTTC
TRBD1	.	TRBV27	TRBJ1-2	CASRVTGGRGYTF	TGTGCCAGCAGGGTAACAGGGGGCCGCGGCTACACCTTC
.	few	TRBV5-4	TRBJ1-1	CASRSAWGDTEAFF	TGTGCCAGCAGATCCGCTTGGGGGGACACTGAAGCTTTCTTT
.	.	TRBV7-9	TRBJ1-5	CASSFSGSNQPQHF	TGTGCCAGCAGCTTCTCGGGCTCCAATCAGCCCCAGCATTTT
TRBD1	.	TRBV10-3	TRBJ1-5	CAISEKDRPGDQPQHF	TGTGCCATCAGTGAGAAGGACAGGCCCGGGGATCAGCCCCAGCATTTT
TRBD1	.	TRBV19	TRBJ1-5	CASSGQGAYQPQHF	TGTGCCAGTAGTGGACAGGGGGCGTATCAGCCCCAGCATTTT
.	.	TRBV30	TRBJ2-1	CAWSVSGYEQFF	TGTGCCTGGAGTGTATCGGGTTATGAGCAGTTCTTC
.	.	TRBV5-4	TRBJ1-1	CASSPLGGFDTEAFF	TGTGCCAGCAGCCCCCTGGGGGGTTTTGACACTGAAGCTTTCTTT
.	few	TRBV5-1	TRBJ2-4	CASSLVGNIQYF	TGCGCCAGCAGCTTGGTGGGGAACATTCAGTACTTC
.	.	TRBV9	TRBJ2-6	CASSVAPGPGANVLTF	TGTGCCAGCAGCGTAGCCCCAGGGCCTGGGGCCAACGTCCTGACTTTC
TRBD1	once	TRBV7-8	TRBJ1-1	CASSVRTGTEAFF	TGTGCCAGCAGCGTTAGGACAGGCACTGAAGCTTTCTTT
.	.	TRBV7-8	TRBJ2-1	CASSLRFAPYNEQFF	TGTGCCAGCAGCTTAAGGTTTGCCCCCTACAATGAGCAGTTCTTC
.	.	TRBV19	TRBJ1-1	CASSFGGLGTEAFF	TGTGCCAGTAGTTTCGGGGGGCTCGGCACTGAAGCTTTCTTT
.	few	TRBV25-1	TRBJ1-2	CASSDTPRGGNYGYTF	TGTGCCAGCAGTGATACCCCAAGAGGGGGGAACTATGGCTACACCTTC
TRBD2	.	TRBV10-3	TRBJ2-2	CATGLATSTGELFF	TGTGCCACGGGACTAGCGACATCCACCGGGGAGCTGTTTTTT
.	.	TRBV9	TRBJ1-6	CASSGTNRSSYNSPLHF	TGTGCCAGCAGCGGAACTAACAGAAGCTCCTATAATTCACCCCTCCACTTT
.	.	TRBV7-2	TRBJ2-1	CASKVGGGGLYNEQFF	TGTGCCAGCAAAGTAGGTGGCGGGGGCCTTTACAATGAGCAGTTCTTC
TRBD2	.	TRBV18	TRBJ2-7	CASSPVAGGDEQYF	TGTGCCAGCTCACCGGTAGCGGGAGGTGACGAGCAGTACTTC
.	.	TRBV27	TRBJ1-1	CASRTIGTEAFF	TGTGCCAGCAGGACCATAGGGACTGAAGCTTTCTTT
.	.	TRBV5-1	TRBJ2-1	CASSKPGQSSAYNEQFF	TGCGCCAGCAGCAAACCGGGACAATCTTCCGCCTACAATGAGCAGTTCTTC
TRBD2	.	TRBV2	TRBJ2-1	CASGGGSSSYNEQFF	TGTGCCAGCGGAGGCGGGAGTAGCTCCTACAATGAGCAGTTCTTC
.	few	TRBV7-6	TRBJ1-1	CASSLGGSEAFF	TGTGCCAGCAGCTTAGGGGGTTCTGAAGCTTTCTTT
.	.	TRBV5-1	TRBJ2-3	CASSLGFYGGHGDTDTQYF	TGCGCCAGCAGCTTGGGGTTTTATGGGGGGCATGGGGACACAGATACGCAGTATTTT
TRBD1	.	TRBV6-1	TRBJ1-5	CASSEWDRGRYQPQHF	TGTGCCAGCAGTGAATGGGACAGGGGTCGTTATCAGCCCCAGCATTTT
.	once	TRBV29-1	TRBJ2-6	CSVADSSGANVLTF	TGCAGCGTCGCTGACAGCTCTGGGGCCAACGTCCTGACTTTC
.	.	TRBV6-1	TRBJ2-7	CASDRDWSYEQYF	TGTGCCAGCGACCGGGACTGGTCCTACGAGCAGTACTTC
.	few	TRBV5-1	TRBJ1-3	CASSVDSYSSGNTIYF	TGCGCCAGCAGCGTAGACTCATACAGTTCTGGAAACACCATATATTTT
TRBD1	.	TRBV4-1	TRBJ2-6	CASSHQGAGGANVLTF	TGCGCCAGCAGCCACCAGGGGGCGGGTGGGGCCAACGTCCTGACTTTC
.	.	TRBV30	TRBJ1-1	CAWSTTGLNTEAFF	TGTGCCTGGAGTACCACAGGGTTGAACACTGAAGCTTTCTTT
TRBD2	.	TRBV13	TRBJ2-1	CASSLGTSGRVFNEQFF	TGTGCCAGCAGCCTTGGGACTAGCGGGAGGGTCTTCAATGAGCAGTTCTTC
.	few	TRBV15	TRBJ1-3	CATSRDGQATGNTIYF	TGTGCCACCAGCAGAGATGGGCAGGCCACTGGAAACACCATATATTTT
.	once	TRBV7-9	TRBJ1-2	CASSSSGPYGYTF	TGTGCCAGCAGCTCCTCCGGACCCTATGGCTACACCTTC
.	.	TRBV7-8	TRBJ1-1	CASSPRRFMNTEAFF	TGTGCCAGCAGCCCCAGACGTTTCATGAACACTGAAGCTTTCTTT
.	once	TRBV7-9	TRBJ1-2	CASSLSAGANYGYTF	TGTGCCAGCAGCTTATCAGCCGGGGCTAACTATGGCTACACCTTC